This T cell receptor beta chain emerged from a study of T-cell reconstitution after alpha-beta-depleted transplantation in children. Of note for this clonotype: An end of the junction differs from the germline gene, which may be a read error.

Researchers prepared the TCRbeta library using unique molecular identifiers, the study reports. TCRdb reanalysed the PCR reads using MiXCR and keeps one entry per CDR3 protein. The table includes about 350,000 distinct CDR3 sequences, 13% detected once. The CDR3 has 15 amino acids. The germline CDR1 and CDR2 sequences are SEHNR and FQNEAQ (reference sequence). The V gene is TRBV7-9, the J gene TRBJ2-5; 7 nucleotides match TRBD2. The TCR originated in a human donor who donated a stem cell graft to a child with Fanconi anemia. The sequences come from PBMCs, collected from the stem cell graft. This CDR3 is CSSSDRTRSGETQYF. CDR3 bases: TGTTCCAGCAGCGATCGGACTAGGAGCGGAGAGACCCAGTACTTC.